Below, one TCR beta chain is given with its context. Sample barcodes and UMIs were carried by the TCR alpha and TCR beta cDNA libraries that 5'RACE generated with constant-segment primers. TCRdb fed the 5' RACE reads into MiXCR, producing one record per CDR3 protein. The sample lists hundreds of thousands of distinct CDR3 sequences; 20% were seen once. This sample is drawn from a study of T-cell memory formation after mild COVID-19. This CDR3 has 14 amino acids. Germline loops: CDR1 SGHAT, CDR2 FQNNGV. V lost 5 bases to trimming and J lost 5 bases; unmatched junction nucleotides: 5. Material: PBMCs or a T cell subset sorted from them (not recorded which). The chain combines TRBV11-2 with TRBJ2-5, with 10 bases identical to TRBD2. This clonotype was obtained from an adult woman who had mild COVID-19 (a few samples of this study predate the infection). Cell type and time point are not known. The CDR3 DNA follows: TGTGCCAGCAGCCGAGGGACTAGCGAGGAGACCCAGTACTTC. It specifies CASSRGTSEETQYF.